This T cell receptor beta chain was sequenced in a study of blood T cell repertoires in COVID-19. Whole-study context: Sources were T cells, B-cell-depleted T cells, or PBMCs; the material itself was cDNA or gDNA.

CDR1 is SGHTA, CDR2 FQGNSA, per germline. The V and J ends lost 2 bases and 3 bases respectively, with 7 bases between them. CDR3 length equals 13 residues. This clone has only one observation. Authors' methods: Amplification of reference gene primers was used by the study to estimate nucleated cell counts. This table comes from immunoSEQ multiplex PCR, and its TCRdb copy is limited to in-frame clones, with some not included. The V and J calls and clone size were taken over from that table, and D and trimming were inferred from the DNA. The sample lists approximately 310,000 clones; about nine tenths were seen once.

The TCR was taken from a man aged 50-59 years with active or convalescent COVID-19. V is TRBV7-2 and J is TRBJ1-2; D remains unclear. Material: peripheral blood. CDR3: CASSLPEYYGYTF. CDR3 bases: TGTGCCAGCAGCTTACCAGAATACTATGGCTACACCTTC. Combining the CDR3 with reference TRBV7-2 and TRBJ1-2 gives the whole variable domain GAGVSQSPSNKVTEKGKDVELRCDPISGHTALYWYRQSLGQGLEFLIYFQGNSAPDKSGLPSDRFSAERTGGSVSTLTIQRTQQEDSAVYLCASSLPEYYGYTFGSGTRLTVV.